This T cell receptor (beta chain) was sequenced during a study of tumor-infiltrating lymphocytes in primary liver carcinoma. Study at large: The tumors, T1-T3 N0M0 lesions, were roughly 4 to 11 cm across. Per sample, productive TCRbeta reads numbered roughly 3.65 to 7.13 million, similar across tissue types.

Study outcomes and limitations: A significantly higher top-250-clone fraction was found in tumors than in blood (p = 0.039). Overlap between tumor regions exceeded overlap of tumor with adjacent tissue or blood.

It was unsorted whole blood that yielded blood RNA, and germline DNA was also extracted. As concerns this clonotype: Antigen unknown.

The investigators made TCR beta cDNA from approximately 0.5 ug total RNA, using a constant-region primer. Libraries of TCR beta came from three nested multiplex PCR rounds with slightly modified ARM-PCR. Rounds one and two of PCR, each of roughly 11 cycles, were primed with TRBV1-TRBV30 forward primers and a C-beta reverse primer. Each CDR3 protein is one row after TCRdb ran MiXCR on the multiplex PCR reads. The profile shows around 210,000 distinct CDR3 sequences, approximately 65% of them singletons. Trimming took off 5 bases at V and 10 bases at J, with 15 bases between the two ends. Germline values: CDR1 LNHDA, CDR2 SQIVND (reference sequence). CDR3 length: 13 amino acids.

The TCR comes from a woman aged 55-70 years with primary liver carcinoma and hepatitis B virus infection. Sequencing input: peripheral blood. The rearrangement uses TRBV19 and TRBJ2-1; D is possibly TRBD2 (6 bases). The CDR3 DNA follows: TGTGCCAGTAGTCCCCCAGGGACTCCAGAGCAGTTCTTC. Amino acids: CASSPPGTPEQFF. Complete variable domain (other parts from reference TRBV19 and TRBJ2-1): DGGITQSPKYLFRKEGQNVTLSCEQNLNHDAMYWYRQDPGQGLRLIYYSQIVNDFQKGDIAEGYSVSREKKESFPLTVTSAQKNPTAFYLCASSPPGTPEQFFGPGTRLTVL.